What follows are 26 T cell receptor beta chains derived from one specimen sequenced in a study of siplizumab effects on memory and regulatory T cells. The method was immunoSEQ multiplex PCR; TCRdb's version includes in-frame clones alone and lacks a portion of them. The sample has about 91,000 clones, more than 85% seen once. Sequenced: CD8+ T cells sorted from blood. These receptors were obtained from a human donor in good health.

The chain carries TRBV6-5 and TRBJ1-5; 7 positions match TRBD1. The germline gives CDR1 MNHEY, CDR2 SVGAGI. The CDR3 runs 15 residues. Trimming cost V 6 bases and J 0 bases; bases outside gene matches: 5. Written as DNA, the CDR3 is TGTGCCAGCAGCGAGGGACAGTATAGCAATCAGCCCCAGCATTTT. This gives the protein CASSEGQYSNQPQHF.

The chain has TRBV27 and TRBJ1-2, with D unresolved. The CDR3 is made up of 14 amino acids. The germline CDR1 and CDR2 sequences are MNHEY and SMNVEV (reference sequence). Trimming took off 5 bases at V and 4 bases at J, with 14 bases between the two ends. The CDR3, as DNA: TGTGCCAGCAGTGCCCGGGGATGGGGCTATGGCTACACCTTC. Protein product: CASSARGWGYGYTF.

This rearrangement joins TRBV10-3 to TRBJ1-1; no definite D call. Trimming cost V 0 bases and J 6 bases, with 8 bases left between them. The CDR3 consists of 13 residues. Looked up from germline, CDR1 is ENHRY and CDR2 is SYGVKD. The CDR3 loop reads CAISESVSPEAFF. DNA of the CDR3: TGTGCCATCAGTGAGTCGGTATCCCCTGAAGCTTTCTTT.

This clone was seen once. The rearrangement joins TRBV5-6 to TRBJ2-1, with D tentatively TRBD1 or TRBD2 (5 bases each). This CDR3 has 16 amino acids. Germline V lookup: CDR1 SGHDT, CDR2 YYEEEE. V was cut by 5 bases and J by 0 bases, with 15 bases left in between. CDR3 sequence reads: CASSPAGSFSYNEQFF. The CDR3 DNA reads as TGTGCCAGCAGTCCCGCAGGGAGCTTCTCCTACAATGAGCAGTTCTTC.

On this clone: This specimen includes other DNA sequences encoding the same CDR3. The V gene is TRBV27, the J gene TRBJ2-2, with no clear D. The V end lost 0 bases, the J end lost 1 base, and 3 bases lay between the germline ends. The CDR3 totals 14 residues. Per germline, CDR1 MNHEY and CDR2 SMNVEV (reference sequence). CDR3 sequence reads: CASSLSENTGELFF. The CDR3 bases are TGTGCCAGCAGTTTATCGGAGAACACCGGGGAGCTGTTTTTT.

The J gene is TRBJ1-1, the V gene TRBV6-5, with unresolved D. The V gene's germline CDR1 is MNHEY and CDR2 SVGAGI. Trimming left V 0 bases short and J 7 bases short, with 9 bases between. CDR3 length equals 13 residues. In DNA form, the CDR3 reads TGTGCCAGCAGTTACTCCGACGGGTTTGAAGCTTTCTTT. It encodes CASSYSDGFEAFF.

This clone was detected a few times. The chain uses TRBV18 and TRBJ1-1; D not resolved. Trimming left V 2 bases short and J 1 base short, with 5 bases between. Germline CDR1 and CDR2: KGHSH and LQKENI. The CDR3 covers 13 residues. CDR3 in DNA: TGTGCCAGCTCACCAACCGAGAACACTGAAGCTTTCTTT. Protein product: CASSPTENTEAFF.

V and J are TRBV4-1 and TRBJ2-7; TRBD1 is a possible D gene (5 bases). V was cut by 1 base and J by 2 bases, with 15 bases left in between. The CDR3 covers 16 residues. Germline CDR1 is MGHRA and CDR2 is YSYEKL. CDR3 DNA sequence: TGCGCCAGCAGCCAAGTTAGGGGCCAGGTCCCCTACGAGCAGTACTTC. It encodes CASSQVRGQVPYEQYF.

This CDR3 reads CASSLAGGTFSYEQYF. The CDR3 DNA is TGTGCCAGCAGCCTCGCCGGGGGGACCTTCTCCTACGAGCAGTACTTC. The chain uses TRBV7-2 and TRBJ2-7; TRBD2 matches at 7 bases. The CDR3 loop spans 16 amino acids. Germline CDR1 SGHTA, CDR2 FQGNSA. V shed 5 bases and J 0 bases; nucleotides not matched to a gene: 10.

V is TRBV27 and J is TRBJ2-5; TRBD2 matches at 10 bases. This CDR3 is built from 14 residues. Germline loops: CDR1 MNHEY, CDR2 SMNVEV (reference sequence). Germline trimming cut 5 bases from V and 4 bases from J; bases unmatched to any gene: 4. The CDR3 sequence is CASSLAGAVETQYF. In DNA form, the CDR3 reads TGTGCCAGCAGTCTAGCGGGAGCGGTAGAGACCCAGTACTTC.

This chain links TRBV5-6 with TRBJ2-7; 12 bases agree with TRBD1. The CDR3 contains 17 residues. V lost 0 bases and J lost 2; bases outside the gene matches: 6. From germline, CDR1 is SGHDT and CDR2 YYEEEE. CDR3 nucleotide sequence: TGTGCCAGCAGCTTGGCCGCCGGGACAGGGGGCGCCTACGAGCAGTACTTC. It yields the protein CASSLAAGTGGAYEQYF.

This sequence joins TRBV4-1 and TRBJ2-7; the D gene could be TRBD1 or TRBD2 (5 bases each). In germline, CDR1 is MGHRA, CDR2 YSYEKL. Deletions cut 1 base from V and 6 bases from J, with 13 bases between. The CDR3 covers 14 residues. CDR3 residues: CASSQVYPGTEQYF. The CDR3 nucleotides are TGCGCCAGCAGCCAAGTCTATCCAGGGACCGAGCAGTACTTC.

Only a few counts were recorded for this clone. This chain connects TRBV19 to TRBJ1-1; the D is unclear. Germline CDR1 is LNHDA and CDR2 is SQIVND (reference sequence). CDR3 length: 11 residues. Deletions cut 10 bases from V and 7 bases from J, with 13 bases between. CDR3 sequence reads: CATADGLEAFF. The CDR3 region has the DNA TGTGCCACAGCGGACGGACTTGAAGCTTTCTTT. Supplemented by reference TRBV19 and TRBJ1-1, the full variable domain reads DGGITQSPKYLFRKEGQNVTLSCEQNLNHDAMYWYRQDPGQGLRLIYYSQIVNDFQKGDIAEGYSVSREKKESFPLTVTSAQKNPTAFYLCATADGLEAFFGQGTRLTVV.

The chain employs TRBV11-2 and TRBJ1-1; 7 bases agree with TRBD1. Germline CDR1 reads SGHAT; CDR2 reads FQNNGV. Germline trimming cut 3 bases from V and 2 bases from J; bases unmatched to any gene: 3. The CDR3 is made up of 14 amino acids. The CDR3 is CASSLTGSNTEAFF. In DNA form, the CDR3 reads TGTGCCAGCAGCTTGACAGGGAGTAACACTGAAGCTTTCTTT.

V gene TRBV19 combines with J gene TRBJ1-1; possible D gene TRBD1, 6 bases. The CDR3 consists of 14 residues. Trimming took 5 bases from V and 3 from J, leaving 13 bases between them. Germline V gene data show CDR1 as LNHDA and CDR2 as SQIVND (reference sequence). For the CDR3, the DNA is TGTGCCAGTAGTCCCTACAGGGAGGACACTGAAGCTTTCTTT. Translated, it gives CASSPYREDTEAFF.

This chain joins TRBV6-5 and TRBJ2-7; unclear D gene. The CDR3 covers 15 residues. V was trimmed by 4 bases and J by 2 bases, leaving 15 bases between them. Germline CDR1 and CDR2: MNHEY and SVGAGI. CDR3 coding DNA: TGTGCCAGCAGTTCTACCTCGGCATTCGCCTACGAGCAGTACTTC. The encoded protein is CASSSTSAFAYEQYF.

The chain recombines TRBV5-1 with TRBJ2-1; tentative D call: TRBD2 (6 bases). Deletions cut 4 bases from V and 5 bases from J, with 13 bases between. The CDR3 totals 14 residues. CDR1 is SGHRS and CDR2 is YFSETQ in the germline V gene. CDR3 sequence (DNA): TGCGCCAGCAGCGCGCCGGGACTTGACAATGAGCAGTTCTTC. Translation gives CASSAPGLDNEQFF. Together with reference TRBV5-1 and TRBJ2-1, the CDR3 gives the full variable domain: KAGVTQTPRYLIKTRGQQVTLSCSPISGHRSVSWYQQTPGQGLQFLFEYFSETQRNKGNFPGRFSGRQFSNSRSEMNVSTLELGDSALYLCASSAPGLDNEQFFGPGTRLTVL.

The rearrangement links TRBV14 to TRBJ2-7, with D perhaps being TRBD1 or TRBD2 (6 bases each). V lost 4 bases to trimming and J lost 7 bases, with 14 bases between them. The CDR3 contains 13 residues. Per germline, CDR1 SGHDN and CDR2 FVKESK. The chain's CDR3 is CASSLTGGDEQYF. The DNA for the CDR3 is TGTGCCAGCAGCCTTACCGGGGGCGATGAGCAGTACTTC.

This clone was picked up one time. The chain links TRBV6-4 to TRBJ2-5, with TRBD1 matching 7 bases. The end of the DNA aligns better with TRBJ2-7, so the J call may be wrong. CDR3 length: 13 residues. Germline V lookup: CDR1 MRHNA, CDR2 SNTAGT. CDR3 bases: TGTGCCAGCGACAGGGTACTAACCTACGAGCAGTACTTC. Translated, it gives CASDRVLTYEQYF.

V and J are TRBV9 and TRBJ2-1; 10 bases match TRBD2. CDR1 SGDLS and CDR2 YYNGEE come from the germline V gene. The CDR3 is 17 amino acids. Germline trimming cut 3 bases from V and 3 bases from J; bases unmatched to any gene: 9. CDR3 amino acids: CASSAVAGTSVYNEQFF. The CDR3 nucleotides are TGTGCCAGCAGCGCAGTAGCCGGGACTAGCGTCTACAATGAGCAGTTCTTC.

The V call is TRBV11-3, the J call TRBJ2-1, with 13 bases matching TRBD2. V lost 4 bases to trimming and J lost 6 bases; unmatched junction nucleotides: 6. Germline V gene lookup returns CDR1 SGHNT and CDR2 YENEEA. This CDR3 comprises 16 residues. Here the CDR3 DNA reads TGTGCCAGCAGCTCCTGGACTAGCGGGAGTGGCAATGAGCAGTTCTTC. Its translation: CASSSWTSGSGNEQFF. The full variable domain, its missing parts supplied by reference TRBV11-3 and TRBJ2-1, is EAGVVQSPRYKIIEKKQPVAFWCNPISGHNTLYWYLQNLGQGPELLIRYENEEAVDDSQLPKDRFSAERLKGVDSTLKIQPAELGDSAVYLCASSSWTSGSGNEQFFGPGTRLTVL.

This chain links TRBV11-2 with TRBJ2-3, with 10 bases fitting TRBD1. The CDR3 runs 15 residues. Germline CDR1 reads SGHAT; CDR2 reads FQNNGV. V trimming: 3 bases; J trimming: 4 bases; junction bases outside the gene matches: 4. The DNA for the CDR3 is TGTGCCAGCAGCTTCGCGGGACAGGGGTCAGATACGCAGTATTTT. Translating gives CASSFAGQGSDTQYF.

The chain carries TRBV4-1 and TRBJ2-3, with 8 nucleotides matching TRBD2. CDR1 MGHRA and CDR2 YSYEKL come from the germline V gene. The junction had 8 bases not matched to a gene; V was cut back by 3 bases and J by 0 bases. This CDR3 region has 17 residues. In DNA, the CDR3 is TGCGCCAGCAGCCACCCCCCTAGCGGGCAAAGCACAGATACGCAGTATTTT. It is translated as CASSHPPSGQSTDTQYF.

The chain recombines TRBV4-2 with TRBJ2-7; possibly TRBD1 for D (6 bases). V lost 3 bases, J lost 0 bases, and 12 bases lay in between. The CDR3 runs to 15 residues. Germline loops: CDR1 LGHNA, CDR2 YNFKEQ. CDR3 coding DNA: TGTGCCAGCAGCCACGCCACAGGGAGCTCCTACGAGCAGTACTTC. It is translated as CASSHATGSSYEQYF.

Note on this clone: The same CDR3 can be traced to other DNA sequences in this sample. The V and J genes are TRBV19 and TRBJ1-1; no firm D call. This CDR3 is built from 13 residues. V dropped 9 bases and J dropped 0 bases, with 11 bases sitting between them. Germline-derived CDR1 and CDR2 are LNHDA and SQIVND (reference sequence). The DNA of the CDR3 is TGTGCCAGCTCCAGGAGCATGAACACTGAAGCTTTCTTT. It translates to CASSRSMNTEAFF. Supplemented by reference TRBV19 and TRBJ1-1, the full variable domain reads DGGITQSPKYLFRKEGQNVTLSCEQNLNHDAMYWYRQDPGQGLRLIYYSQIVNDFQKGDIAEGYSVSREKKESFPLTVTSAQKNPTAFYLCASSRSMNTEAFFGQGTRLTVV.

The chain uses TRBV28 and TRBJ1-4; 9 bases are shared with TRBD1. Trimming removed 0 bases from V and 14 bases from J; junction bases left unmatched: 7. This CDR3 spans 14 amino acids. The V gene's germline CDR1 is MDHEN and CDR2 SYDVKM. CDR3 region: CASSLWGTGSGLFF. The CDR3 DNA follows: TGTGCCAGCAGTTTATGGGGGACAGGGAGTGGCCTGTTTTTT.